The 30 T cell receptor beta chains below were found in one sample sequenced in a study of blood T cells in healthy people across ages. Alongside a J-beta primer mix, a sample-barcoded 5' primer served in a second PCR lasting 7 to 11 cycles. TCRdb fed the 5' RACE reads into MiXCR, producing one record per CDR3 protein. Of hundreds of thousands of distinct CDR3 sequences listed, approximately 21% are singletons. The sequenced sample was blood. The receptor set was obtained from a man aged 65 to 85 in good health.

The rearrangement joins TRBV5-5 to TRBJ1-1; TRBD1 is a possible D gene (6 bases). V gave up 4 bases and J gave up 2 bases, with 21 bases separating them. Germline V gives CDR1 SGHKS, CDR2 YYEKEE (reference sequence). This CDR3 is built from 17 residues. Written as DNA, the CDR3 is TGTGCCAGCAGCCCTGAACGGGTATCGGGGGCAAACACTGAAGCTTTCTTT. It encodes CASSPERVSGANTEAFF.

This chain links TRBV20-1 with TRBJ2-5; D gene ambiguous. Trimming took 3 bases from V and 1 from J, leaving 15 bases between them. The V gene's germline CDR1 is DFQATT and CDR2 SNEGSKA (reference sequence). This CDR3 has 15 residues. The CDR3 coding sequence is TGCAGTGCTAGCGTGGGTACGCCGACCCAAGAGACCCAGTACTTC. Protein sequence: CSASVGTPTQETQYF.

This clonotype turned up a few times. This chain joins TRBV6-5 and TRBJ1-1; D call uncertain. V was clipped by 0 bases and J by 7 bases, with 15 bases between them. Germline assignment: CDR1 MNHEY and CDR2 SVGAGI. CDR3 length equals 15 residues. CDR3 bases: TGTGCCAGCAGTTACTCCCTTTGGAACCCAGTTGAAGCTTTCTTT. Its translation is CASSYSLWNPVEAFF.

This clonotype came up a few times. The chain combines TRBV6-2 or TRBV6-3 with TRBJ2-3, with 15 bases fitting TRBD2. The CDR3 covers 22 residues. V gave up 2 bases and J gave up 0 bases; unmatched junction bases: 15. Per germline, CDR1 MNHEY and CDR2 SVGEGT. The CDR3 sequence is CASSYVGATGTSGRRSTDTQYF. The CDR3 region has the DNA TGTGCCAGCAGTTACGTCGGAGCCACCGGGACTAGCGGGAGGAGGAGCACAGATACGCAGTATTTT.

In its sample, this clonotype was seen a few times. V gene TRBV29-1 combines with J gene TRBJ2-5; the D is unclear. The tail of the sequence fits TRBJ2-7 better, so the J call may be wrong. The CDR3 is 9 amino acids. CDR1 is SQVTM, CDR2 ANQGSEA, per germline. As DNA, the CDR3 is TGCAGCGTGGCCCCCGAGCAGTACTTC. It translates to CSVAPEQYF.

The CDR3, as DNA: TGCAGTGCTAGAGATCACGGTGTTACGGGACAGGGGGCGCCTAACTATGGCTACACCTTC. This gives the protein CSARDHGVTGQGAPNYGYTF. The chain employs TRBV20-1 and TRBJ1-2; 12 positions match TRBD1. CDR3 length: 20 residues. V dropped 0 bases and J dropped 0; count of bases not matched to a gene: 14. The germline CDR1 and CDR2 sequences are DFQATT and SNEGSKA (reference sequence).

This chain connects TRBV29-1 to TRBJ1-1, with D possibly being TRBD1 (6 bases). The CDR3 sequence is 13 residues long. V lost 2 bases and J lost 1, with 8 bases in between. Germline values: CDR1 SQVTM, CDR2 ANQGSEA. CDR3 bases: TGCAGCGTTGAACCACAGGGGAACACTGAAGCTTTCTTT. Translated: CSVEPQGNTEAFF. The full variable domain, completed using reference TRBV29-1 and TRBJ1-1, is SAVISQKPSRDICQRGTSLTIQCQVDSQVTMMFWYRQQPGQSLTLIATANQGSEATYESGFVIDKFPISRPNLTFSTLTVSNMSPEDSSIYLCSVEPQGNTEAFFGQGTRLTVV.

The chain recombines TRBV5-1 with TRBJ2-5; TRBD2 matches at 8 bases. The J call may not be correct, given that the DNA end is closer to TRBJ2-7. Germline V gene lookup returns CDR1 SGHRS and CDR2 YFSETQ. CDR3 size: 18 residues. CDR3 DNA: TGCGCCAGCAGCTTGGTCGAGATAGCGGGGCCCATGGCCTACGAGCAGTACTTC. This codes for CASSLVEIAGPMAYEQYF.

The CDR3 DNA reads as TGTGCCAGCTTCCCGGTGGAGCGGATAACCTACAATGAGCAGTTCTTC. The encoded protein is CASFPVERITYNEQFF. The chain has TRBV21-1 and TRBJ2-1; TRBD1, the table's D call, lacks a check against the DNA. TRBV21-1 constitutes a pseudogene. CDR3 size: 16 residues.

This rearrangement joins TRBV21-1 to TRBJ2-5; the D call TRBD1 from the table was never checked on the DNA. TRBV21-1 corresponds to a pseudogene. The CDR3 totals 20 residues. The CDR3 sequence is CASSKALRQGVGRAQETQYF. As DNA, the CDR3 is TGTGCCAGCAGCAAAGCTCTGAGACAGGGGGTCGGGAGGGCCCAAGAGACCCAGTACTTC.

The chain combines TRBV20-1 with TRBJ2-3; no definite D call. Trimming pared 6 bases from V and 0 bases from J, leaving 10 bases between. The germline CDR1 and CDR2 sequences are DFQATT and SNEGSKA (reference sequence). The CDR3 length is 13 residues. As DNA, the CDR3 is TGCAGTGCACAGCAGCCTAGCACAGATACGCAGTATTTT. Its translation is CSAQQPSTDTQYF.

This sequence joins TRBV9 and TRBJ2-2; TRBD2 might be the D (6 bases). The V gene's germline CDR1 is SGDLS and CDR2 YYNGEE. V lost 3 bases and J 2 bases, leaving 14 bases between the germline ends. This CDR3 spans 16 amino acids. This CDR3 reads CASSASGTSNTGELFF. In DNA form, the CDR3 reads TGTGCCAGCAGCGCTTCCGGGACTTCCAACACCGGGGAGCTGTTTTTT.

This clonotype was recorded a few times. V gene TRBV5-1 combines with J gene TRBJ2-3; D might be TRBD2 (5 bases). V dropped 4 bases and J dropped 5 bases, with 17 bases sitting between them. The CDR3 sequence is 15 residues long. Germline CDR1 is SGHRS and CDR2 is YFSETQ. Here the CDR3 DNA reads TGCGCCAGCAGCCCGGGATACGGAAGTATAGATACGCAGTATTTT. It translates to CASSPGYGSIDTQYF.

This clonotype was counted only a few times. The genes are TRBV12-3 or TRBV12-4 and TRBJ2-2; D tentatively reads TRBD1 or TRBD2 (5 bases each). Trimming pared 7 bases from V and 6 bases from J, leaving 15 bases between. CDR3 length equals 14 residues. CDR3 sequence reads: CASNTNRGAGELFF. The CDR3 bases are TGTGCCAGCAATACAAACCGGGGCGCCGGGGAGCTGTTTTTT.

V and J are TRBV7-9 and TRBJ2-1; 7 nucleotides agree with TRBD1. The germline CDR1 and CDR2 sequences are SEHNR and FQNEAQ (reference sequence). This CDR3 is 15 amino acids long. J lost 6 bases, V lost 4 bases, and 9 bases had no gene match. CDR3 DNA sequence: TGTGCCAGCAGCTCCCGGGACAGAAGGACCAATGAGCAGTTCTTC. It yields the protein CASSSRDRRTNEQFF.

This clonotype was seen more than once but under ten times. This chain joins TRBV5-1 and TRBJ2-2, with 11 nucleotides matching TRBD2. The CDR3 contains 15 residues. The germline V gene encodes CDR1 SGHRS and CDR2 YFSETQ. Trimming cost V 4 bases and J 5 bases; bases outside gene matches: 4. CDR3 region: CASSRLAGQTGELFF. The CDR3 DNA follows: TGCGCCAGCAGCCGACTAGCGGGACAGACCGGGGAGCTGTTTTTT.

In this sample, this clonotype turned up many times. The chain employs TRBV20-1 and TRBJ2-1, with TRBD2 matching 13 bases. The CDR3 covers 17 residues. The V and J ends lost 4 bases and 10 bases, in that order; junction bases with no gene match: 16. The germline CDR1 and CDR2 sequences are DFQATT and SNEGSKA (reference sequence). CDR3 sequence (DNA): TGCAGTGCTACCTTACTAGCGGGAGGGCCAGGAGTGCACGAGCAGTTCTTC. Encoded protein: CSATLLAGGPGVHEQFF.

This clonotype was observed a few times. The chain uses TRBV18 and TRBJ2-3; the match to TRBD1 covers 8 bases. V lost 2 bases, J lost 1 base, and 2 bases stayed unmatched. Germline lookup yields CDR1 KGHSH and CDR2 LQKENI. The CDR3 is 15 residues long. The CDR3 loop is CASSPETGGTDTQYF. In DNA form, the CDR3 reads TGTGCCAGCTCACCAGAGACAGGGGGCACAGATACGCAGTATTTT.

J is TRBJ2-1 and V is TRBV20-1; maybe TRBD2 (5 bases). Germline CDR1 reads DFQATT; CDR2 reads SNEGSKA (reference sequence). The CDR3 contains 15 residues. The V end was cut by 6 bases, the J end by 0 bases, with 15 bases between. CDR3 sequence: CSARERLSSYNEQFF. The CDR3 nucleotides are TGCAGTGCGAGGGAGCGGTTAAGCTCCTACAATGAGCAGTTCTTC.

The rearrangement links TRBV5-5 to TRBJ1-2; no reliable D call. The germline V and J ends were trimmed by 0 bases and 5 bases, with 17 bases remaining between them. Germline V gene lookup returns CDR1 SGHKS and CDR2 YYEKEE (reference sequence). CDR3 length: 16 amino acids. CDR3 region: CASSLAAFTQSYGYTF. The CDR3 DNA reads TGTGCCAGCAGCTTGGCGGCATTTACTCAGAGTTATGGCTACACCTTC.

A few counts support this clonotype. This chain links TRBV12-3 or TRBV12-4 with TRBJ1-5; D is undetermined. This CDR3 contains 16 residues. The ends were cut back, 1 base at V and 0 bases at J, with 10 bases in the middle. CDR3 in amino acids: CASSLDSGFSNQPQHF. The CDR3 nucleotides are TGTGCCAGCAGTTTAGATTCTGGGTTTAGCAATCAGCCCCAGCATTTT.

This clonotype was seen only a few times. The rearrangement joins TRBV7-9 to TRBJ2-2; D gene ambiguous. The CDR3 is made up of 15 amino acids. Germline assignment: CDR1 SEHNR and CDR2 FQNEAQ (reference sequence). Trimming pared 2 bases from V and 5 bases from J, leaving 12 bases between. CDR3: CASSLTSVPTGELFF. The CDR3 nucleotides are TGTGCCAGCAGCTTAACATCGGTTCCGACCGGGGAGCTGTTTTTT.

Details on this clonotype: One end of the junction does not line up with germline, which may come from a read error. The rearrangement uses TRBV7-9 and TRBJ2-5; D gene ambiguous. The CDR3 consists of 12 residues. CDR1 and CDR2 (germline): SEHNR, FQNEAQ (reference sequence). The CDR3 sequence is CVSSFPQETQYF. The CDR3 nucleotides are TGTGTCAGCAGCTTTCCCCAAGAGACCCAGTACTTC.

The chain combines TRBV6-2 or TRBV6-3 with TRBJ2-5; no clear D. Trimming left V 2 bases short and J 3 bases short, with 25 bases between. The CDR3 consists of 19 residues. The germline V gene has CDR1 MNHEY and CDR2 SVGEGT. The DNA of the CDR3 is TGTGCCAGCAGTTACGCGGTCACAATGTCAGCCGGGCTGAAAGAGACCCAGTACTTC. This codes for CASSYAVTMSAGLKETQYF.

This clonotype has just a few counts. This chain links TRBV4-3 with TRBJ1-2; TRBD1 matches at 7 bases. The CDR3 length is 17 residues. The V and J ends lost 0 bases and 6 bases, in that order; junction bases with no gene match: 13. Per the germline V gene, CDR1 is LGHNA and CDR2 is YSLEER. In DNA, the CDR3 is TGCGCCAGCAGCCAAGATATCGTGAGACAGGGAGAGAATGGCTACACCTTC. It yields the protein CASSQDIVRQGENGYTF.

This clonotype was seen a handful of times. V usage is TRBV6-1 and J usage is TRBJ2-5; a possible D gene is TRBD2 (5 bases). The DNA end lines up better with TRBJ2-1; the J call may be wrong. The CDR3 runs to 12 residues. CDR1 and CDR2 (germline): MNHNS, SASEGT. Here the CDR3 DNA reads TGTGCCAGCAGTATTCGGGGCAATGAGCAGTTCTTC. Translating gives CASSIRGNEQFF.

This clonotype occurred a few times. V and J are TRBV7-9 and TRBJ1-2, with a weak D call TRBD1 (6 bases). V shed 3 bases and J shed 13 bases, with 15 bases lying between them. CDR1 SEHNR and CDR2 FQNEAQ come from the germline V gene (reference sequence). The CDR3 has 12 amino acids. CDR3 nucleotides: TGTGCCAGCAGCTTGGACAGATTCGCTTCCACCTTC. It translates to CASSLDRFASTF.

V usage is TRBV7-2 and J usage is TRBJ2-3; 8 bases line up with TRBD2. The CDR3 loop spans 16 amino acids. With V trimmed by 5 bases and J by 0 bases, 7 bases remained unmatched. Germline lookup yields CDR1 SGHTA and CDR2 FQGNSA. The CDR3: CASSNKLAASTDTQYF. The CDR3 coding sequence is TGTGCCAGCAGCAATAAACTAGCGGCTAGCACAGATACGCAGTATTTT.

This clonotype was counted between two and nine times. This chain links TRBV11-2 with TRBJ1-1, with 7 bases aligning to TRBD1. The V segment lost 0 bases and the J segment 10 bases; nucleotides outside the gene matches: 11. The germline V gene encodes CDR1 SGHAT and CDR2 FQNNGV. This CDR3 comprises 15 residues. The CDR3 is CASSLEGNQGGRAFF. CDR3 nucleotides: TGTGCCAGCAGCTTAGAGGGCAACCAGGGGGGACGAGCTTTCTTT.

This clonotype was seen only a few times. The V call is TRBV6-2 or TRBV6-3, the J call TRBJ1-4; possible D gene TRBD1, 5 bases. V lost 0 bases and J lost 3, with 8 bases in between. Germline assignment: CDR1 MNHEY and CDR2 SVGEGT. CDR3 size: 15 residues. The CDR3 loop reads CASSYSGRSNEKLFF. In DNA, the CDR3 is TGTGCCAGCAGTTACTCGGGACGTTCTAATGAAAAACTGTTTTTT.